The clone carrying this TCR beta chain was seen repeatedly, ten times or more. Antigen unknown. Amplification of TCR beta CDR3 regions was performed using RNA transcripts as template. The TCR CDR3 first-round RT-PCR relied on the HTBI primer set. Using its own MiXCR run on the multiplex PCR reads, TCRdb lists one record per CDR3 protein. The table shows some 560,000 distinct CDR3 sequences, with around 16% occurring only once. The sample belongs to a study of T cells in Graves' hyperthyroidism and ophthalmopathy. Study results and limitations: Ophthalmopathy, as predicted by the model, came a median approximately 5.9 months after the prediction. Among clonotypes expanded in thyroid above 0.001, most were also found in blood.

The TCR was taken from a woman younger than 45 with Graves' hyperthyroidism. Sequenced input: blood.

CDR3 nucleotides: TGTGCCAGCAGCTTATTCGGAGCTTTCTTT. The encoded protein is CASSLFGAFF. This chain joins TRBV7-9 and TRBJ1-1; D call uncertain. Trimming cost V 2 bases and J 10 bases, with 5 bases left between them. CDR1 is SEHNR, CDR2 FQNEAQ, per germline (reference sequence). This CDR3 is 10 amino acids long.